This TCR beta chain was observed in a study of shared clonotypes between healthy human individuals. Measured with immunoSEQ multiplex PCR; TCRdb has only the in-frame clones, and not every one. The table includes about 1 million clones, about three quarters detected once. Germline V gives CDR1 KGHSH, CDR2 LQKENI. This CDR3 is built from 14 residues. Trimming shortened V by 6 bases and J by 3 bases, and 12 bases separated the two germline ends. General study results and limits: Clonotype sharing among the donors was expected to vary with sequencing depth.

This clone came up a few times. As yet, its antigen is unknown. This TCR was recovered from a man aged 18-30 years in good health. The V call is TRBV18, the J call TRBJ1-5; tentatively, D is TRBD1 (6 bases). The sequenced sample consisted of memory CD4+ T cells sorted from blood. Sample subset: CD45RA-negative fraction. DNA of the CDR3: TGTGCCAGCTCCCCTGGACAGATCAATCAGCCCCAGCATTTT. This translates into CASSPGQINQPQHF.